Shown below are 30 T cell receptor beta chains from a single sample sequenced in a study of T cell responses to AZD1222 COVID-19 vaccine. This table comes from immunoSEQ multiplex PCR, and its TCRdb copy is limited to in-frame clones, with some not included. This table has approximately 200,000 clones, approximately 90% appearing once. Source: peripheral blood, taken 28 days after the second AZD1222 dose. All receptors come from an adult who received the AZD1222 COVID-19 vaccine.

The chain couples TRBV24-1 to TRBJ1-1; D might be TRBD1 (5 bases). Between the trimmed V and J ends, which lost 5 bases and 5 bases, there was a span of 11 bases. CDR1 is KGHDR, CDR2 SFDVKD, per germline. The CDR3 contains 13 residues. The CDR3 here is CATSGQGGTEAFF. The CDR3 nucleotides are TGTGCCACCAGTGGGCAGGGTGGGACTGAAGCTTTCTTT.

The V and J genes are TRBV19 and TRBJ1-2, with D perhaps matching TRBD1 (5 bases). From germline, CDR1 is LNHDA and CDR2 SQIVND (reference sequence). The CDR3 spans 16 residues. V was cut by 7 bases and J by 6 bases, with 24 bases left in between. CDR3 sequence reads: CASTPIARGGTNGYTF. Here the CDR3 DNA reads TGTGCCAGTACCCCTATAGCGCGGGGAGGGACGAATGGCTACACCTTC.

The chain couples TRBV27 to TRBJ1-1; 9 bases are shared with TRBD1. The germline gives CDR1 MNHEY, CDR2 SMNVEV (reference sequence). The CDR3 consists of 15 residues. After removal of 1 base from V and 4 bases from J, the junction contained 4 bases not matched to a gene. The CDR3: CASSLFRTGVTEAFF. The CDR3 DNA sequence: TGTGCCAGCAGTTTATTTCGGACAGGGGTCACTGAAGCTTTCTTT.

CDR3 sequence: CASSPGTVSYEQYF. DNA for the CDR3: TGTGCCAGTAGCCCCGGGACAGTATCCTACGAGCAGTACTTC. This sequence joins TRBV19 and TRBJ2-7, with 7 bases that match TRBD1. This CDR3 is 14 amino acids long. V shed 6 bases and J 1 base; nucleotides not matched to a gene: 6. Germline CDR1 is LNHDA and CDR2 is SQIVND (reference sequence).

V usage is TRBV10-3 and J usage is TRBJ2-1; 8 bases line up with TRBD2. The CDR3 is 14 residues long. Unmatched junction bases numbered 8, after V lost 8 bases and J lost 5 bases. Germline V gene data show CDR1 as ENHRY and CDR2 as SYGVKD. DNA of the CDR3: TGTGCCATCGCTCGGGAGGGATTCCACAATGAGCAGTTCTTC. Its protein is CAIAREGFHNEQFF.

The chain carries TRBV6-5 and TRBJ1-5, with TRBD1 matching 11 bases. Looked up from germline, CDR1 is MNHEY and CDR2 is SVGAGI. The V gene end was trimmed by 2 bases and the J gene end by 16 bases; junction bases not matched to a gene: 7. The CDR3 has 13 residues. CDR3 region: CASSYGQGAFYHF. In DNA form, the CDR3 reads TGTGCCAGCAGTTACGGACAGGGGGCTTTTTATCATTTT.

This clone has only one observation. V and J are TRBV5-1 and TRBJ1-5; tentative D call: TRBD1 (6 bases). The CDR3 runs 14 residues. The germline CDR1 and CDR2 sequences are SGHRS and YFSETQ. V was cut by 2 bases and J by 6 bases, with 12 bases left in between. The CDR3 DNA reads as TGCGCCAGCAGCTTCGAAGGGGGTGGTCAGCCCCAGCATTTT. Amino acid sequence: CASSFEGGGQPQHF.

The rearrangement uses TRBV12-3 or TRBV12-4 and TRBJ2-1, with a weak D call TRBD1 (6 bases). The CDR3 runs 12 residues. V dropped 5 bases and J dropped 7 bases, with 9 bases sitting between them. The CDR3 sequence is CASSTRGNEQFF. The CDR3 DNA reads TGTGCCAGCAGTACCAGGGGAAATGAGCAGTTCTTC.

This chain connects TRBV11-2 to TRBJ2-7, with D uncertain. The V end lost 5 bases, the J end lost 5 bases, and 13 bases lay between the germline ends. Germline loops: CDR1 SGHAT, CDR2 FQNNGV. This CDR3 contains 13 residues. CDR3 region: CASSPPLNNEQYF. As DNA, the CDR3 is TGTGCCAGCAGCCCCCCTCTTAACAACGAGCAGTACTTC. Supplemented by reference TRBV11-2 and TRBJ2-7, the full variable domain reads EAGVAQSPRYKIIEKRQSVAFWCNPISGHATLYWYQQILGQGPKLLIQFQNNGVVDDSQLPKDRFSAERLKGVDSTLKIQPAKLEDSAVYLCASSPPLNNEQYFGPGTRLTVT.

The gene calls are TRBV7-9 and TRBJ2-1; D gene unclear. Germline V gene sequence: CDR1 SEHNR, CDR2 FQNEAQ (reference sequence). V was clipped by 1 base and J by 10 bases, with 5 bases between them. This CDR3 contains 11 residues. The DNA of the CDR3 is TGTGCCAGCAGCTTAGAGTGGGAGCAGTTCTTC. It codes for CASSLEWEQFF.

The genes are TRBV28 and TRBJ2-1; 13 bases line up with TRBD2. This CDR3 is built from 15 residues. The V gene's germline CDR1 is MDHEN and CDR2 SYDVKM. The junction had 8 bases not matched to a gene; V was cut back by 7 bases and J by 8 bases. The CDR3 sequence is CASTRTSGSIYEQFF. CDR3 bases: TGTGCCAGCACTCGGACTAGCGGGAGTATCTATGAGCAGTTCTTC.

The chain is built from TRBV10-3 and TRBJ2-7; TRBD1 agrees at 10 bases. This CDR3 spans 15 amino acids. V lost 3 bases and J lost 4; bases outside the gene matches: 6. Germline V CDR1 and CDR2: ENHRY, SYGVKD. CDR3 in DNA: TGTGCCATCAGTGAACCGGGACAGGGGATTTACGAGCAGTACTTC. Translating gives CAISEPGQGIYEQYF.

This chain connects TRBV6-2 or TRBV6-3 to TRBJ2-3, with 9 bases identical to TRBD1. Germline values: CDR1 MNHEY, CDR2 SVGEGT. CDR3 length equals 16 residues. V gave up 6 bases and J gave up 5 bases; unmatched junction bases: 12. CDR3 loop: CASSRRARQGEDTQYF. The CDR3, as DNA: TGTGCCAGCAGCAGAAGGGCGAGACAGGGGGAAGATACGCAGTATTTT.

CDR3 sequence reads: CASSTRGGEYEQYF. The CDR3 DNA reads as TGTGCCAGCAGCACACGGGGGGGCGAGTACGAGCAGTACTTC. The chain uses TRBV13 and TRBJ2-7; 8 positions match TRBD2. Germline CDR1 is PRHDT and CDR2 is FYEKMQ (reference sequence). With 5 bases clipped from V and 4 bases from J, the junction kept 7 bases outside the gene matches. CDR3 length: 14 residues.

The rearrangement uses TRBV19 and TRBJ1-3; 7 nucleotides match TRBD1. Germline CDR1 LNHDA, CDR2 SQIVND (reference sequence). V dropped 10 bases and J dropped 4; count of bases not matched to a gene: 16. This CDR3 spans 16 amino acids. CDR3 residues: CATHDGRQGRGNTIYF. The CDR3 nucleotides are TGTGCCACCCACGACGGGAGACAGGGCCGAGGAAACACCATATATTTT.

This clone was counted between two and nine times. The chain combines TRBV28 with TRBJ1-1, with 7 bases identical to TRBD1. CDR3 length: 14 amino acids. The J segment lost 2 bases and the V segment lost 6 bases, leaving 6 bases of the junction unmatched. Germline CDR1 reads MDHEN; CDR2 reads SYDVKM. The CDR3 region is CASSLQGINTEAFF. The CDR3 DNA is TGTGCCAGCAGCTTACAGGGGATCAACACTGAAGCTTTCTTT. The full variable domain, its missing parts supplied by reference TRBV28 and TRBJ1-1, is DVKVTQSSRYLVKRTGEKVFLECVQDMDHENMFWYRQDPGLGLRLIYFSYDVKMKEKGDIPEGYSVSREKKERFSLILESASTNQTSMYLCASSLQGINTEAFFGQGTRLTVV.

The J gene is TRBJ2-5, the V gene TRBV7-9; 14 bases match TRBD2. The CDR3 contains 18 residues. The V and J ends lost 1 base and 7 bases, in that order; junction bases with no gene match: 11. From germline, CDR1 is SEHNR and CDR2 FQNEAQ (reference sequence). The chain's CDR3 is CASSLGDPGLAGEGTQYF. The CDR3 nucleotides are TGTGCCAGCAGCTTAGGGGACCCGGGACTAGCGGGAGAAGGGACCCAGTACTTC.

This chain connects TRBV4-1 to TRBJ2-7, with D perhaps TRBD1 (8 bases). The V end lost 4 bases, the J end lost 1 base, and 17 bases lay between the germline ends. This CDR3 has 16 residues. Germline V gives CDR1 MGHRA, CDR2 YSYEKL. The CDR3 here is CASSPLPQGGSYEQYF. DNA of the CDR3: TGCGCCAGCAGCCCGTTACCACAGGGGGGGTCCTACGAGCAGTACTTC.

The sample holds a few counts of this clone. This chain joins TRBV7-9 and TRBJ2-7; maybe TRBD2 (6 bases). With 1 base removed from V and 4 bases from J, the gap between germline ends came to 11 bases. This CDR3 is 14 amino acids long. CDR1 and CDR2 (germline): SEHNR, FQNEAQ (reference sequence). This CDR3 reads CASSLVGGEYEQYF. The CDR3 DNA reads TGTGCCAGCAGCTTAGTAGGCGGGGAATACGAGCAGTACTTC.

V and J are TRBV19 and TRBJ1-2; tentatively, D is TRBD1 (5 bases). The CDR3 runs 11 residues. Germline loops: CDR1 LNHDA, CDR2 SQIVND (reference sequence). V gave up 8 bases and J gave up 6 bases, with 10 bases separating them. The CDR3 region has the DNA TGTGCCAGTGGACATGGGGATGGCTACACCTTC. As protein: CASGHGDGYTF.

This CDR3 reads CASRGQGGETQYF. In nucleotides, the CDR3 is TGTGCCAGCAGAGGACAGGGCGGGGAGACCCAGTACTTC. The chain combines TRBV2 with TRBJ2-5; TRBD1 aligns across 8 bases. This CDR3 has 13 residues. In germline, CDR1 is SNHLY, CDR2 FYNNEI. V gave up 6 bases and J gave up 5 bases; unmatched junction bases: 5. The variable domain in full, completed from reference TRBV2 and TRBJ2-5, reads EPEVTQTPSHQVTQMGQEVILRCVPISNHLYFYWYRQILGQKVEFLVSFYNNEISEKSEIFDDQFSVERPDGSNFTLKIRSTKLEDSAMYFCASRGQGGETQYFGPGTRLLVL.

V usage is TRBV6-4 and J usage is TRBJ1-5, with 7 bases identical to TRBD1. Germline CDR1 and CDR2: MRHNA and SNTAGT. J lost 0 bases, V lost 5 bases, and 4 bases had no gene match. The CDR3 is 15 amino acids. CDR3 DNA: TGTGCCAGCAGTCCAGGGGGTTCTAGCAATCAGCCCCAGCATTTT. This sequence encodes CASSPGGSSNQPQHF.

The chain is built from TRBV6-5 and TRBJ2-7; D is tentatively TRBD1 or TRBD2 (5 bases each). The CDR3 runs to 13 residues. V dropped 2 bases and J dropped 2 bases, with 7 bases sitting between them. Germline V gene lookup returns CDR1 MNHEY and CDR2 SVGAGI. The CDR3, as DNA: TGTGCCAGCAGTTACAGGGGAGCCTACGAGCAGTACTTC. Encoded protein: CASSYRGAYEQYF.

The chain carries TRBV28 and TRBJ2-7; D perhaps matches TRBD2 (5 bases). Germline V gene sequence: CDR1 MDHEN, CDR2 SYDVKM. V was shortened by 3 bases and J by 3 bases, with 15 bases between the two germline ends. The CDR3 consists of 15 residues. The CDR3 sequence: CASSFGRTGLYEQYF. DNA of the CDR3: TGTGCCAGCAGTTTCGGGCGGACTGGTCTCTACGAGCAGTACTTC.

The CDR3 loop is CASGRFNEQFF. The CDR3 DNA sequence: TGTGCTAGCGGGAGGTTCAATGAGCAGTTCTTC. The gene calls are TRBV28 and TRBJ2-1, with TRBD2 identical over 10 bases. Looked up from germline, CDR1 is MDHEN and CDR2 is SYDVKM. The CDR3 is 11 residues long. Drawing the rest from reference TRBV28 and TRBJ2-1, the complete variable domain is DVKVTQSSRYLVKRTGEKVFLECVQDMDHENMFWYRQDPGLGLRLIYFSYDVKMKEKGDIPEGYSVSREKKERFSLILESASTNQTSMYLCASGRFNEQFFGPGTRLTVL.

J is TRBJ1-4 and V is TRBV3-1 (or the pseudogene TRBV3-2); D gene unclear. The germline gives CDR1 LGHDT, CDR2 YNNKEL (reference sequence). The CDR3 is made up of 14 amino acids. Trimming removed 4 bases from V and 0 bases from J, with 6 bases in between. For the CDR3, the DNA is TGTGCCAGCAGCCGGGCAGCAACTAATGAAAAACTGTTTTTT. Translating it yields CASSRAATNEKLFF.

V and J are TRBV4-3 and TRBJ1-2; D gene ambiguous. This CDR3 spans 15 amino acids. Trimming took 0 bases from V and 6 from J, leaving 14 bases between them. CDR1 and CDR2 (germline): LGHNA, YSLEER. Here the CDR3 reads CASSQDFTSHDGYTF. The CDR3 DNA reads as TGCGCCAGCAGCCAAGATTTTACGTCACACGATGGCTACACCTTC.

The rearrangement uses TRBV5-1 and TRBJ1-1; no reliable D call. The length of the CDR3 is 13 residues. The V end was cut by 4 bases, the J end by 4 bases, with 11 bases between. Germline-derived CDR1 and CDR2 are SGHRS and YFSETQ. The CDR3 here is CASSPVGSTEAFF. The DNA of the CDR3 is TGCGCCAGCAGCCCTGTGGGCAGCACTGAAGCTTTCTTT. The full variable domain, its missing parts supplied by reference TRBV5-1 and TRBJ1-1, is KAGVTQTPRYLIKTRGQQVTLSCSPISGHRSVSWYQQTPGQGLQFLFEYFSETQRNKGNFPGRFSGRQFSNSRSEMNVSTLELGDSALYLCASSPVGSTEAFFGQGTRLTVV.

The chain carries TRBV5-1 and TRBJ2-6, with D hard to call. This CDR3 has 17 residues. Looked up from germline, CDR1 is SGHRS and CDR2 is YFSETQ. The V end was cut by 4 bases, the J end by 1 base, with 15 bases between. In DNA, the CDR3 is TGCGCCAGCAGCCGAGAGATACGGGTGTCTGGGGCCAACGTCCTGACTTTC. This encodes CASSREIRVSGANVLTF. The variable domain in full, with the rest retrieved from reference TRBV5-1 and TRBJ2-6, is KAGVTQTPRYLIKTRGQQVTLSCSPISGHRSVSWYQQTPGQGLQFLFEYFSETQRNKGNFPGRFSGRQFSNSRSEMNVSTLELGDSALYLCASSREIRVSGANVLTFGAGSRLTVL.

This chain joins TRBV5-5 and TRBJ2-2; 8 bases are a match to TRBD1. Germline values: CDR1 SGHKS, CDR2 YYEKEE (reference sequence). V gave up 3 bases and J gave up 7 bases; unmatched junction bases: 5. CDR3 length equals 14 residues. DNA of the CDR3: TGTGCCAGCAGCTCAGGACAGGGCGACGGGGAGCTGTTTTTT. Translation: CASSSGQGDGELFF.